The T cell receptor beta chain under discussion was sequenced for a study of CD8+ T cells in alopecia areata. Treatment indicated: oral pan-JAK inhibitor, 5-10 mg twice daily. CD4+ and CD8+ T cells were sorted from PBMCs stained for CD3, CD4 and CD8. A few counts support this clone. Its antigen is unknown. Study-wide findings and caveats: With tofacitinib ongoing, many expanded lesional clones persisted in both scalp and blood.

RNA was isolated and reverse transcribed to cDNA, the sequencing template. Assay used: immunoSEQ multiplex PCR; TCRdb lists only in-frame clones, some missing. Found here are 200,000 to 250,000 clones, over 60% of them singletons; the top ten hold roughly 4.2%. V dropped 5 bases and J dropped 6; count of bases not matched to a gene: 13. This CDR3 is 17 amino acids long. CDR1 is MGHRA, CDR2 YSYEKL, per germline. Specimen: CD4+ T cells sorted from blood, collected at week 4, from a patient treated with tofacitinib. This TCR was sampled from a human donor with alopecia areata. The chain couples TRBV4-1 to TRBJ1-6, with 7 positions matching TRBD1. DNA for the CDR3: TGCGCCAGCAGCTACGACTTCCTGGGACAGCTTAATTCACCCCTCCACTTT. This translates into CASSYDFLGQLNSPLHF.